The subject of this entry is one T cell receptor beta chain. Its antigen target is currently unknown. Base qualities were left out, and no much larger clone turns up one base away. TCRbeta CDR3 regions were amplified from genomic DNA using the immunoSEQ Assay, a bias-controlled multiplex PCR. In the original analysis: Within the assay, amplification of reference gene primers was used to estimate how many nucleated cells each sample contained. To quantify the absolute abundance of each unique TCRbeta CDR3 rearrangement, sequence reads were collapsed and filtered. For each sample, productive Simpson clonality was calculated as the square root of Simpson's diversity index over productive rearrangements. TCRdb retrieved this table from immuneACCESS and kept in-frame rearrangements only. Not all clones are present; in checked studies, unresolved V genes account for under half, and no reason is known for the remainder. Clonal size and the V and J genes are those of that table, whereas D and trimming came from the DNA. The sample records over 250,000 clones, roughly 80% of which are singletons. The ten largest clones capture 4.5% to 6% of the sample.

The CDR3 has 14 amino acids, counting the end cysteine and phenylalanine. Only the CDR3 region is kept as DNA, spanning 42 bases read in frame from base 1. Relative to germline, V is 7 bases shorter and J is 3 bases shorter, with 16 bases between their ends. Per the germline V gene, MNHEY is the CDR1 and SVGEGT is the CDR2. This sample is drawn from a study of blood T cell repertoires in COVID-19 (dated by TCRdb to the early 2020s). Regarding the complete study: Collaborator samples came from the United States, Italy and Spain and covered acute and convalescent phases of COVID-19. Where available, HLA class I and class II types were taken from metadata supplied by the sample provider and were not determined by assay-based typing. Sample metadata almost always included a de-identified subject ID, COVID-19 status, age in years and sex. The samples were drawn from two sources: the first 160 participants of the ongoing ImmuneRACE study, and 1,254 subjects contributed by 6 global collaborators. The repertoires were released in a freely available public database intended as a resource for research on the immune response to SARS-CoV-2. The material from the prospective study consisted of cDNA or gDNA derived from T cells, B-cell-depleted T cells, or PBMCs. Deeply sampled blood TCRbeta repertoires from subjects exposed to, actively infected with, or recovered from COVID-19 were included in the dataset.

The paper as a whole reports these results and caveats: Clinical and demographic metadata were provided uncurated, with the amount varying by source and participant.

Participants in the prospective study were aged roughly 18 to 100 years, lived in 20 to 30 United States geographic areas, and enrolled through a virtual design. In the prospective study, participants were assigned to cohorts based on the clinical history participants reported in a screening survey and a study questionnaire. Exposed participants had been in contact with someone with a PCR-confirmed or clinician-diagnosed COVID-19 case within 2 weeks of study entry. In the prospective study, mobile phlebotomists collected whole blood, serum and a nasopharyngeal or oropharyngeal swab from each participant. Additional blood draws and questionnaires over a roughly two-month period could optionally be provided by prospective study participants. Blood samples from the prospective study were shipped frozen or at room temperature prior to DNA extraction.

The rearrangement joined TRBV6-2 or TRBV6-3 to TRBJ2-7; TRBD1 might be the D gene, on 5 matching bases. The sample consisted of PBMCs or T cells enriched from blood (not recorded which). The receptor comes from a man between 40 and 49 years old who had been exposed to COVID-19. CDR3 reads: CASNPDRKYYEQYF. The nucleotides read TGTGCCAGCAACCCTGACAGAAAATACTACGAGCAGTACTTC.